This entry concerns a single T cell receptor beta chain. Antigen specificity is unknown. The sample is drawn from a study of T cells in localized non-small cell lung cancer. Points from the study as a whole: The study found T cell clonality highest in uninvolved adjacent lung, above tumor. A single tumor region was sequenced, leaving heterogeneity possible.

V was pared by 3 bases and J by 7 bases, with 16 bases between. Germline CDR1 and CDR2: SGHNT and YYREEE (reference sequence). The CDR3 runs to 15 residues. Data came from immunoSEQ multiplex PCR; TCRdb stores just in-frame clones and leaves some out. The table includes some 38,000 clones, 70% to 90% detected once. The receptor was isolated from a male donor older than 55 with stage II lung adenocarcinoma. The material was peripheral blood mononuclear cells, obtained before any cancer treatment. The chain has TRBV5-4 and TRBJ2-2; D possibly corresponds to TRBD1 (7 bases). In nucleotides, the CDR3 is TGTGCCAGCAGCTCGGCTCAGGGGGGTGGCGGGGAGCTGTTTTTT. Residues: CASSSAQGGGGELFF.